This T cell receptor (beta chain) was observed in a study of PD-L1 blockade in urothelial cancer. TCRdb keeps only in-frame clones here, not all; method: immunoSEQ multiplex PCR. The table includes 130,000 or so clones, roughly 84% detected once. Germline-derived CDR1 and CDR2 are MNHEY and SVGAGI. The CDR3 runs 15 residues. Trimming pared 2 bases from V and 3 bases from J, leaving 13 bases between. Regarding time point: pretreatment peripheral blood. The chain joins TRBV6-5 to TRBJ1-1; a weak D match, TRBD1 (6 bases). This TCR came from a man in his fifties with urothelial cancer. The specimen comprised PBMCs, sampled around atezolizumab (anti-PD-L1) treatment. CDR3 protein: CASSYHRGRDTEAFF. The CDR3 DNA sequence: TGTGCCAGCAGTTACCATAGGGGGAGAGACACTGAAGCTTTCTTT.